One sample yielded the 17 T cell receptor beta chains listed below, sequenced in a study of T cell clonotyping in hematopoietic cell transplantation. TCRdb keeps only in-frame clones here, not all; method: immunoSEQ multiplex PCR. The sample has around 8,000 clones, about 60% seen once. The specimen was peripheral blood mononuclear cells, collected 100 days after allogeneic stem cell transplant. The source of these receptors is a male patient between 55 and 70 years old who had an allogeneic stem cell transplant from an unrelated donor, so the T cells may come from the graft donor. Some clones in this sample may be carry-over from other donors' samples.

The chain links TRBV9 to TRBJ1-1; no firm D call. Deletions cut 3 bases from V and 0 bases from J, with 9 bases between. The germline gives CDR1 SGDLS, CDR2 YYNGEE. This CDR3 comprises 14 residues. In DNA, the CDR3 is TGTGCCAGCAGCGGCGGGAGACTGAACACTGAAGCTTTCTTT. It encodes CASSGGRLNTEAFF.

The sample holds a few counts of this clone. The chain combines TRBV9 with TRBJ2-7; 12 bases fit TRBD2. Losses at the gene ends were 3 bases for V and 6 bases for J; bases not matched to a gene: 13. This CDR3 is built from 17 residues. CDR1 and CDR2 from the germline V gene are SGDLS and YYNGEE. In DNA form, the CDR3 reads TGTGCCAGCAGCGAGGCGGTTCTAGCGGGAGGGCCGGGCGAGCAGTACTTC. This encodes CASSEAVLAGGPGEQYF.

This chain uses TRBV4-1 with TRBJ1-2; 8 bases align to TRBD1. V was pared by 1 base and J by 13 bases, with 23 bases of the junction left unmatched. The CDR3 sequence is 18 residues long. Germline CDR1 and CDR2: MGHRA and YSYEKL. This chain's CDR3 is CASSQVNLIAPDRATSTF. The CDR3 bases are TGCGCCAGCAGCCAAGTGAACCTGATAGCTCCGGACAGGGCTACCTCCACCTTC.

In its sample, this clone ranks as large. This chain links TRBV2 with TRBJ2-1, with D perhaps being TRBD1 or TRBD2 (5 bases each). CDR3 size: 14 residues. The germline V and J ends were trimmed by 1 base and 8 bases, with 12 bases remaining between them. The V gene's germline CDR1 is SNHLY and CDR2 FYNNEI. Here the CDR3 reads CASSEGYGADEQFF. The CDR3 coding sequence is TGTGCCAGCAGTGAAGGATACGGGGCGGATGAGCAGTTCTTC.

The J gene is TRBJ2-3, the V gene TRBV7-6; 10 bases agree with TRBD2. Germline V gene sequence: CDR1 SGHVS, CDR2 FNYEAQ. The CDR3 sequence is 16 residues long. V lost 2 bases, J lost 0 bases, and 2 bases stayed unmatched. The CDR3, as DNA: TGTGCCAGCAGCTTAATGACTAGCGGGAGCACAGATACGCAGTATTTT. Translating gives CASSLMTSGSTDTQYF.

The chain carries TRBV19 and TRBJ1-2; D not certain. The CDR3 spans 13 residues. Germline assignment: CDR1 LNHDA and CDR2 SQIVND (reference sequence). V was trimmed by 7 bases and J by 2 bases, leaving 11 bases between them. This CDR3 is CASKQTINYGYTF. CDR3 in DNA: TGTGCCAGTAAGCAGACGATAAACTATGGCTACACCTTC.

The gene calls are TRBV27 and TRBJ1-1, with 9 positions matching TRBD1. CDR3 length: 16 residues. Germline assignment: CDR1 MNHEY and CDR2 SMNVEV (reference sequence). V shed 0 bases, J shed 10 bases, and the junction held 12 bases outside the gene matches. CDR3: CASSLSAQGARIGAFF. CDR3 bases: TGTGCCAGCAGTTTATCGGCACAGGGGGCCAGAATAGGAGCTTTCTTT.

The rearrangement uses TRBV29-1 and TRBJ1-6; TRBD1 might be the D (5 bases). Deletions cut 4 bases from V and 7 bases from J, with 14 bases between. CDR3 length equals 14 residues. Germline CDR1 reads SQVTM; CDR2 reads ANQGSEA. The DNA of the CDR3 is TGCAGCGTTGTGCGGACAAAGGAAAATTCACCCCTCCACTTT. This codes for CSVVRTKENSPLHF. The variable domain in full, with the rest retrieved from reference TRBV29-1 and TRBJ1-6, is SAVISQKPSRDICQRGTSLTIQCQVDSQVTMMFWYRQQPGQSLTLIATANQGSEATYESGFVIDKFPISRPNLTFSTLTVSNMSPEDSSIYLCSVVRTKENSPLHFGNGTRLTVT.

This clone is a singleton in its sample. CDR3 nucleotides: TGTGCCAGCAGCCGTCACTCGACTAGCGGTTACTCTGGGGCCAACGTCCTGACTTTC. This encodes CASSRHSTSGYSGANVLTF. The chain links TRBV4-2 to TRBJ2-6, with TRBD2 identical over 9 bases. The junction had 10 bases not matched to a gene; V was cut back by 4 bases and J by 0 bases. Germline V gene lookup returns CDR1 LGHNA and CDR2 YNFKEQ. The CDR3 consists of 19 residues.

The J gene is TRBJ1-3, the V gene TRBV7-2, with D unclear. The CDR3 runs 16 residues. V was cut by 2 bases and J by 0 bases, with 11 bases left in between. CDR1 is SGHTA and CDR2 is FQGNSA in the germline V gene. The CDR3 coding sequence is TGTGCCAGCAGCTTATTGACCGAAAGCTCTGGAAACACCATATATTTT. It specifies CASSLLTESSGNTIYF.

This clone was counted only a few times. The chain has TRBV30 and TRBJ1-1, with no clear D. CDR1 and CDR2 from the germline V gene are GTSNPN and SVGIG (reference sequence). The CDR3 runs 11 residues. The V end lost 5 bases, the J end lost 2 bases, and 6 bases lay between the germline ends. In nucleotides, the CDR3 is TGTGCCTGGGTGGTCAACACTGAAGCTTTCTTT. It translates to CAWVVNTEAFF.

J is TRBJ1-2 and V is TRBV6-5, with D perhaps TRBD1 (6 bases). CDR1 is MNHEY and CDR2 is SVGAGI in the germline V gene. Trimming left V 7 bases short and J 4 bases short, with 19 bases between. This CDR3 contains 15 residues. The CDR3: CASTQGRGLVYGYTF. CDR3 coding DNA: TGTGCCAGCACCCAAGGGCGGGGGCTCGTCTATGGCTACACCTTC.

The genes are TRBV5-1 and TRBJ2-7; D is undetermined. The V gene lost 0 bases and the J gene lost 0 bases, with 10 bases spanning the gap. Per germline, CDR1 SGHRS and CDR2 YFSETQ. The CDR3 sequence is 15 residues long. The CDR3 DNA sequence: TGCGCCAGCAGCTTGGGTGAGGACCTCTCCTACGAGCAGTACTTC. Its translation: CASSLGEDLSYEQYF. Based on the CDR3 plus reference TRBV5-1 and TRBJ2-7, the full variable domain is KAGVTQTPRYLIKTRGQQVTLSCSPISGHRSVSWYQQTPGQGLQFLFEYFSETQRNKGNFPGRFSGRQFSNSRSEMNVSTLELGDSALYLCASSLGEDLSYEQYFGPGTRLTVT.

This chain connects TRBV14 to TRBJ2-7; 12 bases align to TRBD2. With 1 base clipped from V and 2 bases from J, the junction kept 0 bases outside the gene matches. The CDR3 is made up of 15 amino acids. Germline assignment: CDR1 SGHDN and CDR2 FVKESK. DNA for the CDR3: TGTGCCAGCAGCCAAGGACTAGCGGGGGCCTACGAGCAGTACTTC. It codes for CASSQGLAGAYEQYF.

This clone was recorded once. The chain recombines TRBV21-1 with TRBJ2-7; the D call in the table, TRBD1, was not verified against the DNA. TRBV21-1 constitutes a pseudogene. CDR3 length: 14 amino acids. The CDR3 sequence: CASSYGPGTVEQYF. CDR3 DNA sequence: TGTGCCAGCAGTTACGGGCCAGGGACAGTTGAGCAGTACTTC.

This clone is labeled medium-sized. V is TRBV2 and J is TRBJ1-5; TRBD1 is a possible D gene (5 bases). The V and J ends lost 0 bases and 7 bases respectively, with 10 bases between them. The V gene's germline CDR1 is SNHLY and CDR2 FYNNEI. The CDR3 has 14 amino acids. The CDR3: CASSEAEGAQPQHF. The CDR3, as DNA: TGTGCCAGCAGTGAAGCCGAAGGGGCCCAGCCCCAGCATTTT. Combining the CDR3 with reference TRBV2 and TRBJ1-5 gives the whole variable domain EPEVTQTPSHQVTQMGQEVILRCVPISNHLYFYWYRQILGQKVEFLVSFYNNEISEKSEIFDDQFSVERPDGSNFTLKIRSTKLEDSAMYFCASSEAEGAQPQHFGDGTRLSIL.

The chain links TRBV29-1 to TRBJ1-1; D ambiguous. The CDR3 totals 14 residues. CDR1 SQVTM and CDR2 ANQGSEA come from the germline V gene. Between the trimmed V and J ends, which lost 0 bases and 3 bases, there was a span of 11 bases. CDR3 loop: CSVEDNPGDTEAFF. CDR3 sequence (DNA): TGCAGCGTTGAAGATAATCCCGGGGACACTGAAGCTTTCTTT.